The T cell receptor beta chain described here comes from a study of PD-1 blockade in classical Hodgkin lymphoma. This CDR3 spans 15 amino acids. Looked up from germline, CDR1 is SGHVS and CDR2 is FQNEAQ. V gave up 4 bases and J gave up 1 base, with 13 bases separating them. All patients experienced relapse after autologous stem cell transplantation, and brentuximab vedotin exposure was variable. Magnetic negative selection served to purify CD4+ T cells out of PBMCs that had been thawed. The method was immunoSEQ multiplex PCR; TCRdb's version includes in-frame clones alone and lacks a portion of them. This sample has about 27,000 clones; more than 60% occur once, and the top ten carry about 2.4%.

The gene calls are TRBV7-8 and TRBJ1-1, with a tentative D call TRBD1 (5 bases). The material was CD4+ T cells from blood, obtained at baseline. This TCR derives from a human donor with classical Hodgkin lymphoma. This CDR3 is CASSSSAGQNTEAFF. CDR3 in DNA: TGTGCCAGCAGCTCCTCTGCAGGGCAGAACACTGAAGCTTTCTTT.